Listed here are 8 T cell receptor beta chains from one sample, sequenced in a study of blood T cell repertoires in COVID-19. Sequencing was performed with immunoSEQ multiplex PCR; in TCRdb, only in-frame clones are kept and a portion is missing. The sample lists 200,000 to 300,000 clones; about 91% were seen once. The sample taken for sequencing was PBMCs or T cells enriched from blood (not recorded which). Receptors were obtained from a woman in her thirties or forties with acute COVID-19.

This rearrangement joins TRBV19 to TRBJ1-3; TRBD1 matches at 10 bases. This CDR3 is 17 amino acids long. J gave up 4 bases and V 1 base, and 7 bases lay outside the gene matches. CDR1 and CDR2 (germline): LNHDA, SQIVND (reference sequence). The DNA of the CDR3 is TGTGCCAGTAGTATAGCCCCGGGACAGGGGTCGGGAAACACCATATATTTT. This codes for CASSIAPGQGSGNTIYF.

The gene calls are TRBV19 and TRBJ1-1, with a possible D match to TRBD1 (6 bases). The CDR3 sequence is 13 residues long. V dropped 6 bases and J dropped 6 bases, with 14 bases sitting between them. Germline V gives CDR1 LNHDA, CDR2 SQIVND (reference sequence). CDR3 loop: CASRNSQGAEAFF. CDR3 DNA sequence: TGTGCCAGTAGGAACTCACAGGGAGCTGAAGCTTTCTTT. The whole variable domain, remainder taken from reference TRBV19 and TRBJ1-1, is DGGITQSPKYLFRKEGQNVTLSCEQNLNHDAMYWYRQDPGQGLRLIYYSQIVNDFQKGDIAEGYSVSREKKESFPLTVTSAQKNPTAFYLCASRNSQGAEAFFGQGTRLTVV.

The V call is TRBV3-1 (or the pseudogene TRBV3-2), the J call TRBJ2-2; 10 nucleotides align to TRBD1. V lost 2 bases, J lost 9 bases, and 6 bases stayed unmatched. This CDR3 contains 15 residues. The germline V gene encodes CDR1 LGHDT and CDR2 YNNKEL (reference sequence). DNA of the CDR3: TGTGCCAGCAGCCAACCGGGACAGGGGTACAGGGAGCTGTTTTTT. Amino acid sequence: CASSQPGQGYRELFF.

The chain uses TRBV5-4 and TRBJ1-1; D might be TRBD1 (5 bases). Germline V CDR1 and CDR2: SGHNT, YYREEE (reference sequence). The CDR3 is made up of 15 amino acids. V dropped 2 bases and J dropped 0 bases, with 11 bases sitting between them. The CDR3 DNA follows: TGTGCCAGCAGCTTCTCAGGGTTAATGAACACTGAAGCTTTCTTT. Translating gives CASSFSGLMNTEAFF.

The chain couples TRBV6-1 to TRBJ2-4; D is uncertain. V lost 0 bases, J lost 1 base, and 7 bases lay in between. The CDR3 loop spans 15 amino acids. The germline V gene encodes CDR1 MNHNS and CDR2 SASEGT. As DNA, the CDR3 is TGTGCCAGCAGTGAAGCCAGTTCGGCCAAAAACATTCAGTACTTC. Translating it yields CASSEASSAKNIQYF.

This chain connects TRBV30 to TRBJ2-3, with TRBD2 matching over 8 bases. The CDR3 runs to 16 residues. After removal of 0 bases from V and 2 bases from J, the junction contained 7 bases not matched to a gene. CDR1 GTSNPN and CDR2 SVGIG come from the germline V gene (reference sequence). DNA for the CDR3: TGTGCCTGGAGTGTTGCGGGTAGCGGGGTCACAGATACGCAGTATTTT. It yields the protein CAWSVAGSGVTDTQYF. Full variable domain (remainder filled in from reference TRBV30 and TRBJ2-3): SQTIHQWPATLVQPVGSPLSLECTVEGTSNPNLYWYRQAAGRGLQLLFYSVGIGQISSEVPQNLSASRPQDRQFILSSKKLLLSDSGFYLCAWSVAGSGVTDTQYFGPGTRLTVL.

This clone was recorded only once. V usage is TRBV5-1 and J usage is TRBJ2-3; 9 nucleotides match TRBD1. The CDR3 has 17 amino acids. Germline trimming cut 4 bases from V and 5 bases from J; bases unmatched to any gene: 14. CDR1 is SGHRS and CDR2 is YFSETQ in the germline V gene. CDR3 in amino acids: CASSLYPGQGVEDTQYF. The CDR3 DNA sequence: TGCGCCAGCAGCCTATACCCGGGACAGGGAGTAGAAGATACGCAGTATTTT.

This chain joins TRBV9 and TRBJ1-2; unclear D gene. CDR1 is SGDLS, CDR2 YYNGEE, per germline. The CDR3 loop spans 11 amino acids. V was cut by 3 bases and J by 9 bases, with 9 bases left in between. CDR3 nucleotides: TGTGCCAGCAGCGCCCGAGAGCGCTACACCTTC. This translates into CASSARERYTF. Full variable domain (rest looked up from reference TRBV9 and TRBJ1-2): DSGVTQTPKHLITATGQRVTLRCSPRSGDLSVYWYQQSLDQGLQFLIQYYNGEERAKGNILERFSAQQFPDLHSELNLSSLELGDSALYFCASSARERYTFGSGTRLTVV.